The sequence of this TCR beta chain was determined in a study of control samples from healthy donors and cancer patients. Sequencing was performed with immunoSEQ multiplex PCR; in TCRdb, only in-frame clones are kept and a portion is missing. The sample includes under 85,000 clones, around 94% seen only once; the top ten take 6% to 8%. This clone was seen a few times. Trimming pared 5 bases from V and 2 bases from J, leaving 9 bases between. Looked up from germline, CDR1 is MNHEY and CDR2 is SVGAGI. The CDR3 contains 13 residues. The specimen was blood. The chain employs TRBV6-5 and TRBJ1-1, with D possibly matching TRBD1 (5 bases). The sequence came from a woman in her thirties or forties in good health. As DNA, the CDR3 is TGTGCCAGCAGTCGAGGGGCAAACACTGAAGCTTTCTTT. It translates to CASSRGANTEAFF.